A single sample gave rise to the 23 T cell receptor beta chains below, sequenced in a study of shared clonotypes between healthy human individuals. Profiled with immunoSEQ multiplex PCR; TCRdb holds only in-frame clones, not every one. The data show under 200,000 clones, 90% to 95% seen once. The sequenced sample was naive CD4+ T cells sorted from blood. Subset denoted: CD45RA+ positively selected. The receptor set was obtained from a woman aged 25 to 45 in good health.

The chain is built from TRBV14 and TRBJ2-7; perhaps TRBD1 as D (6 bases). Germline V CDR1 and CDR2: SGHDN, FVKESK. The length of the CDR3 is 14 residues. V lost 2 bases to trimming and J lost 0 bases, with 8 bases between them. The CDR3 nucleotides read TGTGCCAGCAGCCAACGACAGGCCTCCTACGAGCAGTACTTC. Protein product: CASSQRQASYEQYF.

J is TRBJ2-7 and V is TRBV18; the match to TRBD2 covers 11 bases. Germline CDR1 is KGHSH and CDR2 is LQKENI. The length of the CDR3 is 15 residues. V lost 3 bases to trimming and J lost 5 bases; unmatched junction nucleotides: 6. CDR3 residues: CASSPTSGSPNEQYF. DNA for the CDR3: TGTGCCAGCTCACCTACTAGCGGGAGCCCAAACGAGCAGTACTTC. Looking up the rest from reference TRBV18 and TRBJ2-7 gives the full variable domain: NAGVMQNPRHLVRRRGQEARLRCSPMKGHSHVYWYRQLPEEGLKFMVYLQKENIIDESGMPKERFSAEFPKEGPSILRIQQVVRGDSAAYFCASSPTSGSPNEQYFGPGTRLTVT.

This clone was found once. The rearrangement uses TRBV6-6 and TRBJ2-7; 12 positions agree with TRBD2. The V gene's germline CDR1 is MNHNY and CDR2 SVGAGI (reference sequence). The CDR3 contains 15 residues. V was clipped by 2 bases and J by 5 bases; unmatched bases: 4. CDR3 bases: TGTGCCAGCAGTTACGCCGGGACTAGCGGGCACGAGCAGTACTTC. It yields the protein CASSYAGTSGHEQYF.

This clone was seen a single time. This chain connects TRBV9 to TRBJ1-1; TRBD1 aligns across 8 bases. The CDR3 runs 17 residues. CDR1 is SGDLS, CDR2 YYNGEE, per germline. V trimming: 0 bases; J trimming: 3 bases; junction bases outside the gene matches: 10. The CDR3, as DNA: TGTGCCAGCAGCGTAGGGTTGTTGGGGACAGGATACACTGAAGCTTTCTTT. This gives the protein CASSVGLLGTGYTEAFF.

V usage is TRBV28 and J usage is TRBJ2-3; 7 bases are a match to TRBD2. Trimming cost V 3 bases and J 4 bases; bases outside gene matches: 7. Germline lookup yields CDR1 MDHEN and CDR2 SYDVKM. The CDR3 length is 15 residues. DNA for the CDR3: TGTGCCAGCAGTTTTACCGCGGGAGCACCAGATACGCAGTATTTT. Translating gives CASSFTAGAPDTQYF.

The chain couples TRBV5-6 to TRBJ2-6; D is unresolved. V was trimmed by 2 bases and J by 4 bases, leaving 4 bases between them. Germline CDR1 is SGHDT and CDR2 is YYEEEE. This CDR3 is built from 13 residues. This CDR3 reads CASSFLGANVLTF. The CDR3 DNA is TGTGCCAGCAGCTTTTTGGGGGCCAACGTCCTGACTTTC.

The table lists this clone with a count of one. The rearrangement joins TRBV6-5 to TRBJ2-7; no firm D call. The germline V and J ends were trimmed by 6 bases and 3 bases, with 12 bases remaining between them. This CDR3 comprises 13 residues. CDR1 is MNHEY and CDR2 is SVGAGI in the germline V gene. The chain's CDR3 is CASSPSGIYEQYF. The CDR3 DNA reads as TGTGCCAGCAGCCCCTCTGGAATCTACGAGCAGTACTTC.

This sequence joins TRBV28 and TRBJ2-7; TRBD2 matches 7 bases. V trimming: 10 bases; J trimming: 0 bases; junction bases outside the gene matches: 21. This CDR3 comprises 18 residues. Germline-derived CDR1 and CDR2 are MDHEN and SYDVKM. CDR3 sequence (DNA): TGTGCCACAAAGGGCGTATGGGGAGGTTTAGCGGGCTCCTACGAGCAGTACTTC. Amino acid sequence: CATKGVWGGLAGSYEQYF. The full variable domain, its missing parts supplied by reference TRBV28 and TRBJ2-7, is DVKVTQSSRYLVKRTGEKVFLECVQDMDHENMFWYRQDPGLGLRLIYFSYDVKMKEKGDIPEGYSVSREKKERFSLILESASTNQTSMYLCATKGVWGGLAGSYEQYFGPGTRLTVT.

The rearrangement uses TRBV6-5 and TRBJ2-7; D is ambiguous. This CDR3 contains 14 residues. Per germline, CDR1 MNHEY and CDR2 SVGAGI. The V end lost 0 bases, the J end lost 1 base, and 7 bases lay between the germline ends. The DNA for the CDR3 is TGTGCCAGCAGTTACTCAGGGTGGTCCTACGAGCAGTACTTC. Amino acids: CASSYSGWSYEQYF.

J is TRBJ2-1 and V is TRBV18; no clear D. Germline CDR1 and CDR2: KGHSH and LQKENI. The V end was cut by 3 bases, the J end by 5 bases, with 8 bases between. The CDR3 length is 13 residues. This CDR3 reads CASSPPGNNEQFF. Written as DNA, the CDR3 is TGTGCCAGCTCACCGCCCGGAAACAATGAGCAGTTCTTC.

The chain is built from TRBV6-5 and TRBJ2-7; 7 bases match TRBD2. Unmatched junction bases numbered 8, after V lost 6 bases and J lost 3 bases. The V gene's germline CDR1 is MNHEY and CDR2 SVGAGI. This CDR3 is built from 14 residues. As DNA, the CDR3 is TGTGCCAGCAGACTTAGCGGGTCTGTCTACGAGCAGTACTTC. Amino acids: CASRLSGSVYEQYF.

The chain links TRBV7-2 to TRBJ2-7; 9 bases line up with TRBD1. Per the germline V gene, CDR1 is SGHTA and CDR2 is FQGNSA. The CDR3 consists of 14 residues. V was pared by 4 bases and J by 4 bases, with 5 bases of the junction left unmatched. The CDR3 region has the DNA TGTGCCAGCAGCTGGGGACAGGGCTTATACGAGCAGTACTTC. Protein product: CASSWGQGLYEQYF.

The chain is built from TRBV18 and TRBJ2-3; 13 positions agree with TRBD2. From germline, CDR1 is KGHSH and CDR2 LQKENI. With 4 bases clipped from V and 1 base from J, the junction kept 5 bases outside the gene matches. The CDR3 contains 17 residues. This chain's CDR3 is CASSLNGLAGGTDTQYF. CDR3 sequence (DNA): TGTGCCAGCTCACTCAACGGACTAGCGGGGGGCACAGATACGCAGTATTTT.

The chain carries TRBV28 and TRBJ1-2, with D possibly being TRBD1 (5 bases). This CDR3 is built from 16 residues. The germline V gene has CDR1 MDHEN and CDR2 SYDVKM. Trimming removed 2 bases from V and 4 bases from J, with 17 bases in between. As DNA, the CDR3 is TGTGCCAGCAGTTTAGTGTCGGGGGTCCTTTCCTATGGCTACACCTTC. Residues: CASSLVSGVLSYGYTF.

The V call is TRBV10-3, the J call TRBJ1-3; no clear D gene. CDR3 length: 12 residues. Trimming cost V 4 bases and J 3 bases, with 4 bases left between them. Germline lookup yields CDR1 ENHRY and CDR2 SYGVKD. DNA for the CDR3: TGTGCCATCAGTGGGATTGGAAACACCATATATTTT. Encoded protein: CAISGIGNTIYF.

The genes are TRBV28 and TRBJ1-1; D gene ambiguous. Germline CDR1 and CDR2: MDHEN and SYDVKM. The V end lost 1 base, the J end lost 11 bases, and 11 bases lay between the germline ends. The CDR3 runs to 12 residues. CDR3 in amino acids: CASSLSGRDAFF. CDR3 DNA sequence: TGTGCCAGCAGTTTATCCGGGAGGGATGCTTTCTTT.

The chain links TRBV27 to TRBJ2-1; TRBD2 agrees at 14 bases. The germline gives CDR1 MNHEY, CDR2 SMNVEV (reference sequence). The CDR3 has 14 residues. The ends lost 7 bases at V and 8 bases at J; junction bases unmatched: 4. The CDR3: CASTGLAGADEQFF. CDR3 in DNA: TGTGCCAGCACGGGACTAGCGGGAGCGGATGAGCAGTTCTTC.

CDR3 region: CATADRGGDEQYF. For the CDR3, the DNA is TGTGCCACCGCCGACCGAGGGGGCGACGAGCAGTACTTC. J is TRBJ2-7 and V is TRBV10-3; TRBD1 aligns across 7 bases. The J segment lost 5 bases and the V segment lost 10 bases, leaving 11 bases of the junction unmatched. Germline V gene sequence: CDR1 ENHRY, CDR2 SYGVKD. The CDR3 runs to 13 residues.

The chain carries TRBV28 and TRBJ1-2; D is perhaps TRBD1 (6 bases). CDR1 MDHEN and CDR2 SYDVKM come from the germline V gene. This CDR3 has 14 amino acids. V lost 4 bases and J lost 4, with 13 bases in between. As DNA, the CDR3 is TGTGCCAGCAGTTGGGGCAGGGGCCCCTATGGCTACACCTTC. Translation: CASSWGRGPYGYTF.

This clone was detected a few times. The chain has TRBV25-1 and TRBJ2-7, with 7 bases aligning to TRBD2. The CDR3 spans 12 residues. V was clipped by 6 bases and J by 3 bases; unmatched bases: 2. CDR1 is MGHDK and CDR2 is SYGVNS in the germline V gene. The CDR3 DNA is TGTGCCAGCAGAGGCGGGGGCTACGAGCAGTACTTC. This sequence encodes CASRGGGYEQYF.

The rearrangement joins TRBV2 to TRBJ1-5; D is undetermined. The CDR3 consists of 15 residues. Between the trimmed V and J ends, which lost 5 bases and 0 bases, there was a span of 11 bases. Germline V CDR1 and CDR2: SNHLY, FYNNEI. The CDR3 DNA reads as TGTGCCAGCAGTATAACAGTATATAGCAATCAGCCCCAGCATTTT. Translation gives CASSITVYSNQPQHF. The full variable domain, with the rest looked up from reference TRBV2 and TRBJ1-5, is EPEVTQTPSHQVTQMGQEVILRCVPISNHLYFYWYRQILGQKVEFLVSFYNNEISEKSEIFDDQFSVERPDGSNFTLKIRSTKLEDSAMYFCASSITVYSNQPQHFGDGTRLSIL.

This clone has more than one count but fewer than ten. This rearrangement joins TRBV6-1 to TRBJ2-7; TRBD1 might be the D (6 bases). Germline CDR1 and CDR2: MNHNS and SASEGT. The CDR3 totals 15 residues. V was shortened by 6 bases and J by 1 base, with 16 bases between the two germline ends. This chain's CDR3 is CASRTSTGTSYEQYF. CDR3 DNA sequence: TGTGCCAGCAGAACAAGCACCGGGACATCCTACGAGCAGTACTTC.

The CDR3 nucleotides are TGTGCCAGCAGCTTAGGGGGGACAGTTGAAGCTTTCTTT. This encodes CASSLGGTVEAFF. V usage is TRBV13 and J usage is TRBJ1-1; 7 positions match TRBD1. The CDR3 is 13 amino acids. Germline V lookup: CDR1 PRHDT, CDR2 FYEKMQ (reference sequence). V lost 0 bases, J lost 7 bases, and 2 bases stayed unmatched.